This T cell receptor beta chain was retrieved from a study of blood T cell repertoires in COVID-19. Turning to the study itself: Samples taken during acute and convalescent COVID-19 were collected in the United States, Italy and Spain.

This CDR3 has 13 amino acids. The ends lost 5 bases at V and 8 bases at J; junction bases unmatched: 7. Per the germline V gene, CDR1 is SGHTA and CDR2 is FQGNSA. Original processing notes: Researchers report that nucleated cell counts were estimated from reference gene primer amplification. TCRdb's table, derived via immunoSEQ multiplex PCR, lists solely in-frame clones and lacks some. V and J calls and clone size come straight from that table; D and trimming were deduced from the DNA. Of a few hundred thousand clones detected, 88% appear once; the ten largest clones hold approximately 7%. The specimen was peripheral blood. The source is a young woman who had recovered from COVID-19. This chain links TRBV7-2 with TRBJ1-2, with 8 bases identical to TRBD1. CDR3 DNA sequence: TGTGCCAGCAGCCGCCAGGGGGCTGGGGGCTACACCTTC. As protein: CASSRQGAGGYTF. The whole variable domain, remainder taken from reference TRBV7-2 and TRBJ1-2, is GAGVSQSPSNKVTEKGKDVELRCDPISGHTALYWYRQSLGQGLEFLIYFQGNSAPDKSGLPSDRFSAERTGGSVSTLTIQRTQQEDSAVYLCASSRQGAGGYTFGSGTRLTVV.